The 13 T cell receptor beta chains reported below all come from one sample, sequenced in a study of shared clonotypes between healthy human individuals. Assay used: immunoSEQ multiplex PCR; TCRdb lists only in-frame clones, some missing. The sample includes 450,000 to 500,000 clones, 70% to 85% of them seen just once. Material: PBMCs. These receptors all stem from a woman aged 40 to 50 in good health. Some clones in this sample may be carry-over from other donors' samples.

Comments on this clone: Other DNA variants within this sample encode the same CDR3. The rearrangement uses TRBV5-1 and TRBJ2-1, with D perhaps matching TRBD2 (5 bases). Trimming cost V 0 bases and J 0 bases, with 7 bases left between them. Germline lookup yields CDR1 SGHRS and CDR2 YFSETQ. The CDR3 totals 15 residues. The CDR3 coding sequence is TGCGCCAGCAGCTTGGCGGGGAGCTCCTACAATGAGCAGTTCTTC. Translation: CASSLAGSSYNEQFF.

This clone was seen only a few times. The rearrangement uses TRBV7-2 and TRBJ2-3; 7 bases line up with TRBD2. Germline trimming cut 5 bases from V and 0 bases from J; bases unmatched to any gene: 14. The CDR3 is 18 amino acids. Germline V CDR1 and CDR2: SGHTA, FQGNSA. The CDR3 DNA follows: TGTGCCAGCAGCCAGCGGGGCGCGGAGGGGACTAGCACAGATACGCAGTATTTT. Residues: CASSQRGAEGTSTDTQYF.

Worth noting for this clone: One end of the junction fails to match germline, which may point to a read error. The rearrangement joins TRBV7-2 to TRBJ2-7; possible D gene TRBD1, 5 bases. In germline, CDR1 is SGHTA, CDR2 FQGNSA. The CDR3 totals 15 residues. The CDR3 sequence is CVSSLRGGTTYEQYF. The CDR3 nucleotides are TGTGTCAGCAGCTTAAGGGGCGGCACAACCTACGAGCAGTACTTC.

The V call is TRBV6-1, the J call TRBJ2-7; a weak D match, TRBD2 (6 bases). V gave up 6 bases and J gave up 7 bases, with 10 bases separating them. The CDR3 extends over 11 amino acids. CDR1 and CDR2 from the germline V gene are MNHNS and SASEGT. For the CDR3, the DNA is TGTGCCAGCAGAACGGGAGTGGAGCAGTACTTC. Residues: CASRTGVEQYF.

This chain connects TRBV9 to TRBJ2-2; weak D call: TRBD1 (7 bases). The CDR3 loop spans 17 amino acids. Per germline, CDR1 SGDLS and CDR2 YYNGEE. The germline V and J ends were trimmed by 0 bases and 1 base, with 13 bases remaining between them. DNA of the CDR3: TGTGCCAGCAGCGTAGGAGCGCAGGGGGGGAACACCGGGGAGCTGTTTTTT. Protein sequence: CASSVGAQGGNTGELFF.

This clone was recorded once. The rearrangement joins TRBV7-9 to TRBJ2-5; possibly TRBD2 for D (5 bases). The CDR3 spans 16 residues. CDR1 and CDR2 from the germline V gene are SEHNR and FQNEAQ (reference sequence). Trimming cost V 5 bases and J 0 bases, with 16 bases left between them. The CDR3 DNA sequence: TGTGCCAGCAGCCTCGGGATCCCCGGGTACCAAGAGACCCAGTACTTC. It yields the protein CASSLGIPGYQETQYF. The whole variable domain, filled in from reference TRBV7-9 and TRBJ2-5, reads DTGVSQNPRHKITKRGQNVTFRCDPISEHNRLYWYRQTLGQGPEFLTYFQNEAQLEKSRLLSDRFSAERPKGSFSTLEIQRTEQGDSAMYLCASSLGIPGYQETQYFGPGTRLLVL.

The chain is built from TRBV28 and TRBJ2-7; D perhaps matches TRBD1 (5 bases). CDR1 MDHEN and CDR2 SYDVKM come from the germline V gene. V lost 2 bases and J 2 bases, leaving 10 bases between the germline ends. The CDR3 extends over 14 amino acids. CDR3 nucleotide sequence: TGTGCCAGCAGTTTACCTCAGGGTGCCTACGAGCAGTACTTC. Its protein product is CASSLPQGAYEQYF.

This clone was seen only a few times. The CDR3 DNA reads as TGTGCCAGCAGCATTAGGACTAGCGTTAACAATGAGCAGTTCTTC. Translating gives CASSIRTSVNNEQFF. This chain connects TRBV9 to TRBJ2-1; 9 bases line up with TRBD2. The length of the CDR3 is 15 residues. V shed 4 bases and J 5 bases; nucleotides not matched to a gene: 7. The germline V gene has CDR1 SGDLS and CDR2 YYNGEE.

This clone was found once. The chain carries TRBV7-2 and TRBJ2-1; D remains ambiguous. Deletions cut 0 bases from V and 9 bases from J, with 12 bases between. The germline V gene has CDR1 SGHTA and CDR2 FQGNSA. CDR3 length: 14 residues. The CDR3 nucleotides read TGTGCCAGCAGCTTAGCGTCTTGGGGTGGTGAGCAGTTCTTC. It specifies CASSLASWGGEQFF.

V and J are TRBV6-5 and TRBJ1-5; the D gene is possibly TRBD1 (5 bases). V was shortened by 2 bases and J by 1 base, with 9 bases between the two germline ends. Germline values: CDR1 MNHEY, CDR2 SVGAGI. The CDR3 runs 15 residues. The CDR3 reads CASSYGGESNQPQHF. The DNA of the CDR3 is TGTGCCAGCAGTTACGGGGGGGAGAGCAATCAGCCCCAGCATTTT.

This clone was observed a few times. This sequence joins TRBV6-5 and TRBJ2-1; 7 bases are shared with TRBD2. V dropped 3 bases and J dropped 6; count of bases not matched to a gene: 8. The CDR3 consists of 15 residues. Germline V gene data show CDR1 as MNHEY and CDR2 as SVGAGI. The CDR3, as DNA: TGTGCCAGCAGTTATGAGCCGGGACTAACCAATGAGCAGTTCTTC. Translating gives CASSYEPGLTNEQFF.

This chain connects TRBV4-2 to TRBJ2-3, with 9 bases aligning to TRBD2. Per the germline V gene, CDR1 is LGHNA and CDR2 is YNFKEQ. J gave up 3 bases and V 0 bases, and 13 bases lay outside the gene matches. CDR3 size: 19 residues. CDR3 sequence: CASSQEHSPGLAWTDTQYF. In DNA, the CDR3 is TGTGCCAGCAGCCAAGAGCACAGCCCGGGACTAGCCTGGACAGATACGCAGTATTTT.

V and J are TRBV9 and TRBJ1-1; 10 bases are a match to TRBD1. Germline V gives CDR1 SGDLS, CDR2 YYNGEE. V lost 3 bases and J lost 4; bases outside the gene matches: 15. The CDR3 has 18 residues. The DNA of the CDR3 is TGTGCCAGCAGCGCGCTGACAGGGGGCTTTCTCAAGGGCACTGAAGCTTTCTTT. This codes for CASSALTGGFLKGTEAFF.